The 11 T cell receptor beta chains given below trace back to one sample, sequenced in a study of memory CD4+ T cells and cytomegalovirus serostatus. Profiled with immunoSEQ multiplex PCR; TCRdb holds only in-frame clones, not every one. The sample yields about 56,000 clones, over 70% seen once. The sort gate was single viable CD3+CD4+CD8-CD45RO+ cells for memory CD4+ T cells. Sequenced input: memory CD4+ T cells from blood. The receptors here all came from an adult in good health and CMV-seropositive.

This clone appeared once. The CDR3 DNA reads as TGTGCCAGCAGCATCAACCGGGACAGGGTTGCAGATACGCAGTATTTT. Its translation: CASSINRDRVADTQYF. This chain joins TRBV5-6 and TRBJ2-3; 9 bases map to TRBD1. CDR3 length: 16 residues. In germline, CDR1 is SGHDT, CDR2 YYEEEE. The V gene end was trimmed by 4 bases and the J gene end by 4 bases; junction bases not matched to a gene: 10.

The rearrangement uses TRBV7-2 and TRBJ2-7; D is unclear. The CDR3 has 15 amino acids. Trimming pared 4 bases from V and 0 bases from J, leaving 13 bases between. CDR1 is SGHTA, CDR2 FQGNSA, per germline. The CDR3 bases are TGTGCCAGCAGCTCCCCGGACCTTAGCTCCTACGAGCAGTACGTC. Amino acids: CASSSPDLSSYEQYV.

This sequence joins TRBV10-3 and TRBJ2-2; perhaps TRBD2 as D (5 bases). The ends were cut back, 9 bases at V and 1 base at J, with 15 bases in the middle. Germline loops: CDR1 ENHRY, CDR2 SYGVKD. This CDR3 is built from 15 residues. As DNA, the CDR3 is TGTGCCATAAAGATGGACTCGAGGAACACCGGGGAGCTGTTTTTT. Protein sequence: CAIKMDSRNTGELFF.

The chain has TRBV2 and TRBJ2-7; D gene unclear. Trimming cost V 5 bases and J 3 bases, with 8 bases left between them. This CDR3 is 12 amino acids long. From germline, CDR1 is SNHLY and CDR2 FYNNEI. The CDR3 sequence is CASSLKGYEQYV. CDR3 sequence (DNA): TGTGCCAGCAGTCTAAAAGGCTACGAGCAGTACGTC.

The chain joins TRBV6-5 to TRBJ2-3; D unresolved. CDR3 size: 14 residues. Trimming stripped 10 bases from V and 0 bases from J, with 14 bases between. The germline CDR1 and CDR2 sequences are MNHEY and SVGAGI. The CDR3 is CANEFTASTDTQYF. DNA of the CDR3: TGTGCCAACGAATTTACAGCTAGCACAGATACGCAGTATTTT.

A few counts support this clone. This sequence joins TRBV7-2 and TRBJ2-2; D not certain. Germline-derived CDR1 and CDR2 are SGHTA and FQGNSA. The CDR3 length is 14 residues. Trimming cost V 6 bases and J 3 bases, with 11 bases left between them. The CDR3 here is CASRSYRDTGELFF. CDR3 DNA: TGTGCCAGCAGATCATACCGGGACACCGGGGAGCTGTTTTTT.

The chain combines TRBV29-1 with TRBJ2-3; maybe TRBD2 (5 bases). The CDR3 spans 14 residues. Per the germline V gene, CDR1 is SQVTM and CDR2 is ANQGSEA. Trimming left V 4 bases short and J 0 bases short, with 11 bases between. The DNA for the CDR3 is TGCAGCGTTGTATACGGCGGGAGCACAGATACGCAGTATTTT. Amino acids: CSVVYGGSTDTQYF.

V is TRBV2 and J is TRBJ2-3; D might be TRBD1 (5 bases). The ends were cut back, 8 bases at V and 3 bases at J, with 9 bases in the middle. This CDR3 spans 12 amino acids. Germline values: CDR1 SNHLY, CDR2 FYNNEI. CDR3 protein: CASGAQTDTQYF. The CDR3 region has the DNA TGTGCCAGCGGGGCCCAGACAGATACGCAGTATTTT. The whole variable domain, filled in from reference TRBV2 and TRBJ2-3, reads EPEVTQTPSHQVTQMGQEVILRCVPISNHLYFYWYRQILGQKVEFLVSFYNNEISEKSEIFDDQFSVERPDGSNFTLKIRSTKLEDSAMYFCASGAQTDTQYFGPGTRLTVL.

The rearrangement links TRBV30 to TRBJ2-7, with D possibly TRBD2 on 6 matching bases. The V end lost 5 bases, the J end lost 1 base, and 18 bases lay between the germline ends. This CDR3 has 15 residues. Germline loops: CDR1 GTSNPN, CDR2 SVGIG (reference sequence). CDR3 sequence reads: CAWGDSGVTSYEQYF. The CDR3 DNA is TGTGCCTGGGGGGACTCGGGCGTAACGTCCTACGAGCAGTACTTC.

V usage is TRBV19 and J usage is TRBJ1-5; D unresolved. This CDR3 comprises 13 residues. Trimming removed 8 bases from V and 5 bases from J, with 13 bases in between. Germline values: CDR1 LNHDA, CDR2 SQIVND (reference sequence). The CDR3 coding sequence is TGTGCCAGTCGTTATGCTCTTTATCAGCCCCAGCATTTT. Its protein product is CASRYALYQPQHF.

The chain recombines TRBV5-1 with TRBJ1-5, with unresolved D. Per the germline V gene, CDR1 is SGHRS and CDR2 is YFSETQ. The CDR3 runs to 12 residues. Trimming removed 0 bases from V and 8 bases from J, with 6 bases in between. This chain's CDR3 is CASSLEWKPQHF. CDR3 nucleotide sequence: TGCGCCAGCAGCTTGGAGTGGAAGCCCCAGCATTTT.